These 8 T cell receptor beta chains were all obtained from the same sample, sequenced in a study of T cells in localized non-small cell lung cancer (dated by TCRdb to the early 2020s). Receptor libraries were prepared by the immunoSEQ multiplex PCR assay. In its TCRdb copy, this immuneACCESS table keeps in-frame sequences only and misses some clones. Where compared with another copy, unresolved V genes explain less than half of these, and the others have no known cause. The sample table lists some 52,000 clones, roughly 89% of them with a count of one. In total, the top ten clones hold approximately 20% of the sample. The input for sequencing was peripheral blood, taken before any cancer treatment. These receptors all come from a male donor older than 55 with stage III squamous cell lung carcinoma.

The chain uses TRBV5-8 and TRBJ1-2, with D maybe TRBD1 (5 bases). The CDR3 sequence is 13 residues long. Looked up from germline, CDR1 is SGHTS and CDR2 is YDEGEE. Trimming removed 4 bases from V and 5 bases from J, with 12 bases in between. The CDR3 reads CASSPLGLYGYTF. The DNA of the CDR3 is TGTGCCAGCAGCCCGCTGGGGCTATATGGCTACACCTTC.

The V call is TRBV18, the J call TRBJ1-2; D gene ambiguous. This CDR3 has 16 amino acids. Germline CDR1 and CDR2: KGHSH and LQKENI. Trimming cost V 5 bases and J 8 bases, with 24 bases left between them. The CDR3 sequence: CASSTFSGSSNEGYTF. The CDR3 DNA follows: TGTGCCAGCTCAACATTCTCCGGGTCCTCAAATGAGGGCTACACCTTC. Filled out from reference TRBV18 and TRBJ1-2, the complete variable domain reads NAGVMQNPRHLVRRRGQEARLRCSPMKGHSHVYWYRQLPEEGLKFMVYLQKENIIDESGMPKERFSAEFPKEGPSILRIQQVVRGDSAAYFCASSTFSGSSNEGYTFGSGTRLTVV.

This clone was counted only a few times. The rearrangement links TRBV28 to TRBJ1-2; the match to TRBD1 covers 12 bases. The length of the CDR3 is 16 residues. Trimming took 4 bases from V and 8 from J; bases not matched to a gene: 11. CDR1 and CDR2 (germline): MDHEN, SYDVKM. The CDR3 region is CASSWDPGTGGLGYTF. CDR3 nucleotide sequence: TGTGCCAGCAGTTGGGATCCCGGGACAGGGGGCTTAGGCTACACCTTC.

V usage is TRBV2 and J usage is TRBJ2-3; 10 nucleotides line up with TRBD2. CDR3 length equals 15 residues. Germline V gene lookup returns CDR1 SNHLY and CDR2 FYNNEI. With V trimmed by 6 bases and J by 5 bases, 8 bases remained unmatched. The CDR3 region is CASSRGSGRGDTQYF. DNA for the CDR3: TGTGCCAGCAGCCGAGGGAGCGGGAGGGGAGATACGCAGTATTTT.

The chain carries TRBV13 and TRBJ2-7; D gene unclear. Germline CDR1 and CDR2: PRHDT and FYEKMQ (reference sequence). CDR3 length: 11 amino acids. Trimming cost V 2 bases and J 3 bases, with 2 bases left between them. CDR3 nucleotide sequence: TGTGCCAGCAGCTTATGCTACGAGCAGTACTTC. Translating it yields CASSLCYEQYF.

The V gene is TRBV18, the J gene TRBJ2-5, with TRBD1 matching 9 bases. In germline, CDR1 is KGHSH, CDR2 LQKENI. V lost 4 bases and J lost 0; bases outside the gene matches: 3. CDR3 length equals 15 residues. The CDR3 nucleotides are TGTGCCAGCTCACGCAACAGGGGGCACCAAGAGACCCAGTACTTC. It specifies CASSRNRGHQETQYF.

This clone was counted once. The chain combines TRBV29-1 with TRBJ2-1, with a tentative D call TRBD2 (5 bases). Per the germline V gene, CDR1 is SQVTM and CDR2 is ANQGSEA. The CDR3 length is 10 residues. The CDR3 coding sequence is TGCTACGCGGGTGGAAATGAGCAGTTCTTC. It translates to CYAGGNEQFF.

The chain has TRBV7-5 and TRBJ2-7; TRBD1 is taken as the D call from the table, unchecked against the DNA. TRBV7-5 is classified as a pseudogene. This CDR3 region has 14 residues. The CDR3 is CVRSSGQAFDEQYF. CDR3 DNA: TGTGTCAGAAGCTCGGGACAGGCCTTCGACGAGCAGTACTTC.